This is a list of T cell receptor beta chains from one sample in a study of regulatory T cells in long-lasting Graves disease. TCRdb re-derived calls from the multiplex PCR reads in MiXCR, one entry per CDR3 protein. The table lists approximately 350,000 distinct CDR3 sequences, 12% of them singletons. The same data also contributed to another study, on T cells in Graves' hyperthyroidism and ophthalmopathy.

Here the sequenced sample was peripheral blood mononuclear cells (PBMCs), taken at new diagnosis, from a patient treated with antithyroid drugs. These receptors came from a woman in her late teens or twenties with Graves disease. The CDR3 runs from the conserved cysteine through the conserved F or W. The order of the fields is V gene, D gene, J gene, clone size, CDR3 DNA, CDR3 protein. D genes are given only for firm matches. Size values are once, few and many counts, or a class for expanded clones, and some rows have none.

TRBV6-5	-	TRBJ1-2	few	TGTGCCAGCAGTTACTCGGGCGTGGGCTATGGCTACACCTTC	CASSYSGVGYGYTF
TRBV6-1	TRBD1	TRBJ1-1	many	TGTGCCAGCAGATCCGGGACAGGGACCCTAGGGACTGAAGCTTTCTTT	CASRSGTGTLGTEAFF
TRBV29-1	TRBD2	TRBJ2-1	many	TGCAGCGCAGGACTAGCGGATTACAATGAGCAGTTCTTC	CSAGLADYNEQFF
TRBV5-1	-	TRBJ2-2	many	TGCGCCAGCAGCTTGGCCGCGATAGCGGGGGAGCTGTTTTTT	CASSLAAIAGELFF
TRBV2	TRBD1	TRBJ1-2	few	TGTGCCAGCAGTGAAGGGTGGCAGGGGGCCTATGGCTACACCTTC	CASSEGWQGAYGYTF
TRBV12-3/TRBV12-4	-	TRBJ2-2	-	TGTGCCAGCAGCAGGGTTAGCACCGGGGAGCTGTTTTTT	CASSRVSTGELFF
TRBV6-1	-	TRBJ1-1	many	TGTGCCAGCGGACCCGAAGCTTTCTTT	CASGPEAFF
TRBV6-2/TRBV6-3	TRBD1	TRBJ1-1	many	TGTGCCAGCGGGGCTCCGACAGGGAAGAACACTGAAGCTTTCTTT	CASGAPTGKNTEAFF
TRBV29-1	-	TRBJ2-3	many	TGCAGCGTTGACGTTAGCACAGATACGCAGTATTTT	CSVDVSTDTQYF
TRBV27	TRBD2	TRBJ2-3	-	TGTGCCAGCAGTTTACGGACCGGGACTAGCTGGTTATTT	CASSLRTGTSWLF
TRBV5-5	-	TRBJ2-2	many	TGTGCCAGCAGCCTCAGTCCCCCAAACACCGGGGAGCTGTTTTTT	CASSLSPPNTGELFF
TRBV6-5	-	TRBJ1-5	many	TGTGCCAGCAGTTACCGTGATCCCAGGGTGTATAGCAATCAGCCCCAGCATTTT	CASSYRDPRVYSNQPQHF
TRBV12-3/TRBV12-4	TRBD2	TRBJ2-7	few	TGTGCCAGCAGTTTAGAGTTGGGGCGGGAGGGCCCCAACTACGAGCAGTACTTC	CASSLELGREGPNYEQYF
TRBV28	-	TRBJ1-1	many	TGTGCCAGCAGTCAAAGGAGACGTACAGGGTATTTTGTAGGAAACACTGAAGCTTTCTTT	CASSQRRRTGYFVGNTEAFF
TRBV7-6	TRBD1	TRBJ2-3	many	TGTGCCAGCAGCTTAGAGGGTCAGGGGGCCGGTACGCAGTATTTT	CASSLEGQGAGTQYF
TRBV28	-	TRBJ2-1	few	TGTGCCAGCCGCGTCCAGGGAAGCTCCTACAATGAGCAGTTCTTC	CASRVQGSSYNEQFF
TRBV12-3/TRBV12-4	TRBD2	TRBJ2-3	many	TGTGCCAGCAGTGCCCAACTAGCGGGGTTGACAGATACGCAGTATTTT	CASSAQLAGLTDTQYF
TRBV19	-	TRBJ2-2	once	TGTGCCAGTAGTATAGGGGGCTGGCGGGGAACCGGGGAGCTGTTTTTT	CASSIGGWRGTGELFF
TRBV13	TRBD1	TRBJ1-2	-	TGTGCCAGCAGTCCAGGACAGGATAATGGCTACACCTTC	CASSPGQDNGYTF
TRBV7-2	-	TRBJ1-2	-	TGCGCCAGCAGCCAAGGAACATCCCGAAACTATTATGGCTACACCTTC	CASSQGTSRNYYGYTF
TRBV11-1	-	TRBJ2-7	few	TGTGCCAGCAGCTTAGCGCTGGGGGACTACGAGCAGTACTTC	CASSLALGDYEQYF
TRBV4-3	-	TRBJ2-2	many	TGCGCCAGCAGCGCGCAGGGTGGGGGGAACACCGGGGAGCTGTTTTTT	CASSAQGGGNTGELFF